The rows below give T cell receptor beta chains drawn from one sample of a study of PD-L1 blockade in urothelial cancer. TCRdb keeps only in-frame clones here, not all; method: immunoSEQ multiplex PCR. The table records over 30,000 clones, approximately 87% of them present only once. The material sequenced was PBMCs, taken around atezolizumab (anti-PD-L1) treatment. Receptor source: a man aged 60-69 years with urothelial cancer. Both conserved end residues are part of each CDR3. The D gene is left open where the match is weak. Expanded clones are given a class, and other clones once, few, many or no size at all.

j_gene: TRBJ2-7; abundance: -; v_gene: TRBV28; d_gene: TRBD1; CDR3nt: TGTGCCAGCAGTTTCATTCAGGGGGCGAAAGGCTACGAGCAGTACTTC; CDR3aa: CASSFIQGAKGYEQYF
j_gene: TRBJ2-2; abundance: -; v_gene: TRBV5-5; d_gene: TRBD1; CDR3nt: TGTGCCAGCAGCTTAATAAGGACAGGGTTAGACACCGGGGAGCTGTTTTTT; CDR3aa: CASSLIRTGLDTGELFF
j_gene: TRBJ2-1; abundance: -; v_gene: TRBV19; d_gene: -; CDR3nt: TGTGCCAGTAGTATGGGCCACAATGAGCAGTTCTTC; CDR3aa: CASSMGHNEQFF
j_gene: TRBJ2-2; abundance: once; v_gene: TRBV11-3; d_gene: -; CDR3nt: TGTGCCAGCAGCCGTCTAGCAACCGGGGAGCTGTTTTTT; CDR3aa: CASSRLATGELFF
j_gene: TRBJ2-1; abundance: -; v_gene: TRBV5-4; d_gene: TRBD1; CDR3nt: TGTGCCAGCAGCTTAGGGACAGGTCCCTACAATGAGCAGTTCTTC; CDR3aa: CASSLGTGPYNEQFF
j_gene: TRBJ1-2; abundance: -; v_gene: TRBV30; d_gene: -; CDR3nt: TGTGCCTGGAATGGAGGGAATTATGGCTACACCTTC; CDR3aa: CAWNGGNYGYTF
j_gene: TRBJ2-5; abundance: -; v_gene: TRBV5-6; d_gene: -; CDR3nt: TGTGCCAGCAGCTTGTTCAGGGGCGGCGACATACCCATAAGAGACGCCCAGTACTTC; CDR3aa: CASSLFRGGDIPIRDAQYF
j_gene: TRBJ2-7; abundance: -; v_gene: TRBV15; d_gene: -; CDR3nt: TGTGCCACCAGCAGACAAGACAGCCCCGAGCAGTACTTC; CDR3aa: CATSRQDSPEQYF
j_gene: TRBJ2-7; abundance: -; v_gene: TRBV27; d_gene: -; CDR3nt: TGTGCCAGCAGTGCGGGTTTCTCCTACGAGCAGTACTTC; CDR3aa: CASSAGFSYEQYF
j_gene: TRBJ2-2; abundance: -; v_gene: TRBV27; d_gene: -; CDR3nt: TGTGCCAGCAGGGGACTGATAAACACCGGGGAGCTGTTTTTT; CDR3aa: CASRGLINTGELFF
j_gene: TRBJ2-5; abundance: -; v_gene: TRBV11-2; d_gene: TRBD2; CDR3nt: TGTGCCAGCAGCTTAGATGCCCGGACTAGCGGAGGAGAGACCCAGTACTTC; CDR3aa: CASSLDARTSGGETQYF
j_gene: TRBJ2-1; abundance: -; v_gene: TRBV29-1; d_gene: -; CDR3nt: TGCAGCGTCCAACAGACAGGAAACCACAATGAGCAGTTCTTC; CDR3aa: CSVQQTGNHNEQFF
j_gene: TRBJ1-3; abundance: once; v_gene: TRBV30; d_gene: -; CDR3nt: TGTGCCTGGAGTCCAGGAGGGCCAGGAAACACCATATATTTT; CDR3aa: CAWSPGGPGNTIYF
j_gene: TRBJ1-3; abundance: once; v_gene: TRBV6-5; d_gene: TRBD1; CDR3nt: TGTGCCAGCAGCACGGGGCGGGACAGGTATTTT; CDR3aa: CASSTGRDRYF
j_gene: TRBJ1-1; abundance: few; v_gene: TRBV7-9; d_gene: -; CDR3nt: TGTGCCAGCAGCCTTAGACAGTTGAACACTGAAGCTTTCTTT; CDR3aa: CASSLRQLNTEAFF
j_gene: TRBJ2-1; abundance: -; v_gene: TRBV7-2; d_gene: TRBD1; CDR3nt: TGTGCCAGCCCAGGACAGGGGAACTACAATGAGCAGTTCTTC; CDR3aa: CASPGQGNYNEQFF
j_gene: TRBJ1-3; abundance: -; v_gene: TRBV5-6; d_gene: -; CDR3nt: TGTGCCAGCAGCTTGCCTTTCGGACTGCTCTCTGGAAACACCATATATTTT; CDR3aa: CASSLPFGLLSGNTIYF
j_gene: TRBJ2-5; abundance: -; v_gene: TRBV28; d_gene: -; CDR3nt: TGTGCCAGCAGTCCGGACGGAGGCGAGACCCAGTACTTC; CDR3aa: CASSPDGGETQYF
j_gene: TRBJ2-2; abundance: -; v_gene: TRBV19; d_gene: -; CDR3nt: TGTGCCAGTAGTAGGGCCCCAAGGACCGGGGAGCTGTTTTTT; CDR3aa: CASSRAPRTGELFF
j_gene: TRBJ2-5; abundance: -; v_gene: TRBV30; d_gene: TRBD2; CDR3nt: TGTGCCTGGAGTCTACCGGGACTAGCGGGAGTAGAGACCCAGTACTTC; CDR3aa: CAWSLPGLAGVETQYF
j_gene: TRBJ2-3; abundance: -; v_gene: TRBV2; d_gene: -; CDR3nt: TGTGCCAGCAGCCATTCCACAGATACGCAGTATTTT; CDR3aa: CASSHSTDTQYF
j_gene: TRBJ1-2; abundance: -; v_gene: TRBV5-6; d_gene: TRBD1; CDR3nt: TGTGCCAGCAGCCTCGGCAGGCTCGGACAGGGGGCCTATGGCTACACCTTC; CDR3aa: CASSLGRLGQGAYGYTF
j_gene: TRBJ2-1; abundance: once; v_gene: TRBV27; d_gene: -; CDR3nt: TGTGCCAGCAGTTTAGACAGGTCATTAACCTACAATGAGCAGTTCTTC; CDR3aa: CASSLDRSLTYNEQFF
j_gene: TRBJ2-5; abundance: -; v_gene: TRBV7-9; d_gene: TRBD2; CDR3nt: TGTGCCAGCAGCTTAACCCGGACTAGCGGGAGCCCTTTCCAAGAGACCCAGTACTTC; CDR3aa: CASSLTRTSGSPFQETQYF
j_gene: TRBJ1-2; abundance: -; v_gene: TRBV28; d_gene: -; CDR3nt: TGTGCCAGCAGTGGGACGGACAGCAACTATGGCTACACCTTC; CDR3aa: CASSGTDSNYGYTF
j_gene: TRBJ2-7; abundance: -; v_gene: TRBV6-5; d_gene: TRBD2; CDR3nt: TGTGCCAGCAGACGGGACTACTCCTACGAGCAGTACTTC; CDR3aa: CASRRDYSYEQYF
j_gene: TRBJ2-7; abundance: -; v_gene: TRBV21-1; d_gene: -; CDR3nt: TGTGCCAGCCCTCGGGACAGGGGTAAGTACGAGCAGTACTTC; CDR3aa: CASPRDRGKYEQYF
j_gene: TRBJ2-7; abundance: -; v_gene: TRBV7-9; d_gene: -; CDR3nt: TGTGCCAGCAGCTCCCGGACAGCGCCCTACGAGCAGTACTTC; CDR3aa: CASSSRTAPYEQYF
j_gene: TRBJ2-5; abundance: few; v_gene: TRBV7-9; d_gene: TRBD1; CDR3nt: TGTGCCAGCAGCTCCGACAGGGTGCAAGAGACCCAGTACTTC; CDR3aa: CASSSDRVQETQYF
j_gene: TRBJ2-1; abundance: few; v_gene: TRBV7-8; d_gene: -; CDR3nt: TGTGCCAGCAGCTCAGCGACGCGCGGCTCGGATGAGCAGTTCTTC; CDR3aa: CASSSATRGSDEQFF
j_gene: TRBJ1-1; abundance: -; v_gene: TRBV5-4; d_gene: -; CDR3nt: TGTGCCAGCAGCTTGAGGGGCTCCCTTCAAGCTTTCTTT; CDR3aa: CASSLRGSLQAFF
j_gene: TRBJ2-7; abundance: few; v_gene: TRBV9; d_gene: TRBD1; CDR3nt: TGTGCCAGCAGCCCCAGGGGGCGAGGCGAGCAGTACTTC; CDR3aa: CASSPRGRGEQYF
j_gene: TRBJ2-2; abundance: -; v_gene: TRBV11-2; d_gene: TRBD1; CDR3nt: TGTGCCAGCAGCTCCATTAAACAGGGGGTCACCGGGGAGCTGTTTTTT; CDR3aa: CASSSIKQGVTGELFF